The 9 T cell receptor beta chains given below trace back to one sample, sequenced in a study of a mutant IDH1 vaccine in newly diagnosed glioma. Time point indicated: week 47, end of study. Topical imiquimod accompanied each vaccine dose, which consisted of 300 ug of mutant IDH1 20-mer peptide. Clones were read by immunoSEQ multiplex PCR, and TCRdb kept only the in-frame ones, dropping some. The table records around 30,000 clones, roughly 89% of them present only once. What these receptors recognize is not known. The sequencing used PBMCs, collected from a glioma patient whose treatment included an IDH1 peptide vaccine. The receptors come from a middle-aged man with glioma.

V and J are TRBV7-8 and TRBJ1-1; D uncertain. V lost 4 bases to trimming and J lost 5 bases, with 11 bases between them. The CDR3 runs to 13 residues. Per the germline V gene, CDR1 is SGHVS and CDR2 is FQNEAQ. The CDR3: CASSSRRGTEAFF. The CDR3 DNA reads as TGTGCCAGCAGCTCGCGGAGAGGGACTGAAGCTTTCTTT.

The gene calls are TRBV5-1 and TRBJ2-1; possible D gene TRBD1, 6 bases. Germline CDR1 and CDR2: SGHRS and YFSETQ. The V and J ends lost 4 bases and 2 bases respectively, with 16 bases between them. This CDR3 has 16 amino acids. The CDR3 bases are TGCGCCAGCAGCAAACCCTCAGGGGCCACCTACAATGAGCAGTTCTTC. It specifies CASSKPSGATYNEQFF.

The genes are TRBV7-8 and TRBJ2-4, with a weak D call TRBD1 (5 bases). The germline gives CDR1 SGHVS, CDR2 FQNEAQ. V lost 0 bases and J 7 bases, leaving 10 bases between the germline ends. This CDR3 is built from 14 residues. The DNA for the CDR3 is TGTGCCAGCAGCTTAGCGCATAGGGGCAACATTCAGTACTTC. The encoded protein is CASSLAHRGNIQYF. Full variable domain (rest looked up from reference TRBV7-8 and TRBJ2-4): GAGVSQSPRYKVAKRGQDVALRCDPISGHVSLFWYQQALGQGPEFLTYFQNEAQLDKSGLPSDRFFAERPEGSVSTLKIQRTQQEDSAVYLCASSLAHRGNIQYFGAGTRLSVL.

The rearrangement links TRBV7-3 to TRBJ2-7; tentative D call: TRBD2 (6 bases). Germline V gives CDR1 SGHTA, CDR2 FQGTGA. This CDR3 has 15 residues. With 0 bases removed from V and 6 bases from J, the gap between germline ends came to 15 bases. CDR3 loop: CASSLTGRQGGEQYF. DNA for the CDR3: TGTGCCAGCAGCTTAACCGGTCGGCAGGGAGGCGAGCAGTACTTC.

This clone was detected once. The chain has TRBV7-2 and TRBJ2-1; the D is unclear. The CDR3 runs 11 residues. Deletions cut 5 bases from V and 7 bases from J, with 6 bases between. CDR1 and CDR2 (germline): SGHTA, FQGNSA. The CDR3 nucleotides are TGTGCCAGCAGCGGGTATAATGAGCAGTTCTTC. This gives the protein CASSGYNEQFF.

This clone was seen more than once but under ten times. The chain has TRBV4-1 and TRBJ2-5; 9 bases match TRBD1. V lost 0 bases and J lost 5; bases outside the gene matches: 4. The CDR3 spans 15 residues. CDR1 is MGHRA, CDR2 YSYEKL, per germline. The CDR3 region has the DNA TGCGCCAGCAGCCAAGACGGGACAGGGACGGAGACCCAGTACTTC. This translates into CASSQDGTGTETQYF.

The chain is built from TRBV25-1 and TRBJ1-2, with no clear D. This CDR3 spans 15 amino acids. CDR1 and CDR2 from the germline V gene are MGHDK and SYGVNS. V was trimmed by 4 bases and J by 0 bases, leaving 12 bases between them. The CDR3 here is CASSVGEFSNYGYTF. In DNA form, the CDR3 reads TGTGCCAGCAGTGTTGGGGAATTCTCTAACTATGGCTACACCTTC.

V is TRBV5-5 and J is TRBJ2-5; TRBD1 agrees at 9 bases. CDR3 length: 14 amino acids. V shed 3 bases and J 5 bases; nucleotides not matched to a gene: 5. Germline lookup yields CDR1 SGHKS and CDR2 YYEKEE (reference sequence). The CDR3 DNA is TGTGCCAGCAGCTCGAACAGGGGGCGGGAGACCCAGTACTTC. Translated: CASSSNRGRETQYF.

The V gene is TRBV5-1, the J gene TRBJ1-6; D is undetermined. CDR3 length: 13 amino acids. From germline, CDR1 is SGHRS and CDR2 YFSETQ. V was shortened by 3 bases and J by 11 bases, with 12 bases between the two germline ends. The CDR3 region is CASSSEGSPPLHF. The DNA for the CDR3 is TGCGCCAGCAGCTCGGAAGGGTCGCCACCCCTCCACTTT.